This passage covers 24 T cell receptor beta chains from one sample sequenced in a study of HIV-infected patients and healthy controls. About 450 ng RNA was reverse transcribed with alpha and beta constant-region primers. Using multiplexing indices, alpha and beta chain libraries were generated apart by chain-specific third strand synthesis. From the 5' RACE reads, TCRdb called clonotypes with MiXCR, one entry per CDR3 protein. The sample gives some 9,600 distinct CDR3 sequences, 8% to 13% of which show up once; about a sixth is in the top ten. No cell fractionation was done, so the repertoire covers all unsorted peripheral blood T cells. The specimen comprised blood, sampled before antiretroviral therapy. The receptors originated from an adult with HIV infection.

The chain joins TRBV29-1 to TRBJ2-3; D is possibly TRBD2 (6 bases). The CDR3 is 14 amino acids. V dropped 6 bases and J dropped 4 bases, with 17 bases sitting between them. Germline CDR1 SQVTM, CDR2 ANQGSEA. The CDR3 DNA reads TGCAGCGTGCCGGGAGCCGGCCCGTCAGATACGCAGTATTTT. Amino acids: CSVPGAGPSDTQYF.

A few counts support this clonotype. The chain employs TRBV6-1 and TRBJ1-1; D is undetermined. There are 15 residues in the CDR3. Germline-derived CDR1 and CDR2 are MNHNS and SASEGT. Trimming pared 2 bases from V and 3 bases from J, leaving 13 bases between. The CDR3 spells CASSELTQVYTEAFF. In DNA, the CDR3 is TGTGCCAGCAGTGAATTAACGCAGGTCTACACTGAAGCTTTCTTT.

This clonotype is termed medium-sized. The genes are TRBV10-3 and TRBJ2-5, with 11 nucleotides matching TRBD2. J was trimmed by 1 base and V by 10 bases; bases with no gene match: 5. Per germline, CDR1 ENHRY and CDR2 SYGVKD. There are 14 residues in the CDR3. In nucleotides, the CDR3 is TGTGCCACGCGACTAGCGGGGATCCAAGAGACCCAGTACTTC. It specifies CATRLAGIQETQYF.

This clonotype was counted between two and nine times. This chain uses TRBV6-6 with TRBJ2-5; weak D call: TRBD2 (5 bases). From germline, CDR1 is MNHNY and CDR2 SVGAGI (reference sequence). With 8 bases removed from V and 4 bases from J, the gap between germline ends came to 11 bases. The CDR3 runs to 12 residues. The CDR3 protein is CASRTGSETQYF. DNA for the CDR3: TGTGCCAGCCGGACGGGATCAGAGACCCAGTACTTC.

The V and J genes are TRBV28 and TRBJ2-1; TRBD2 matches 9 bases. The CDR3 contains 17 residues. The V gene's germline CDR1 is MDHEN and CDR2 SYDVKM. The V gene end was trimmed by 3 bases and the J gene end by 3 bases; junction bases not matched to a gene: 9. In nucleotides, the CDR3 is TGTGCCAGCAGTTTTGCGCCGGGACTAGCTGACTACAATGAGCAGTTCTTC. It yields the protein CASSFAPGLADYNEQFF. Looking up the rest from reference TRBV28 and TRBJ2-1 gives the full variable domain: DVKVTQSSRYLVKRTGEKVFLECVQDMDHENMFWYRQDPGLGLRLIYFSYDVKMKEKGDIPEGYSVSREKKERFSLILESASTNQTSMYLCASSFAPGLADYNEQFFGPGTRLTVL.

The chain is built from TRBV6-5 and TRBJ2-7; TRBD1 is a possible D gene (6 bases). V was pared by 1 base and J by 7 bases, with 17 bases between. From germline, CDR1 is MNHEY and CDR2 SVGAGI. This CDR3 spans 15 amino acids. CDR3 residues: CASSYFGQSVREQYF. In DNA form, the CDR3 reads TGTGCCAGCAGTTACTTCGGACAGTCGGTCAGAGAGCAGTACTTC.

This clonotype appeared many times. V is TRBV7-2 and J is TRBJ2-6; 7 positions agree with TRBD1. The germline V gene encodes CDR1 SGHTA and CDR2 FQGNSA. The junction had 20 bases not matched to a gene; V was cut back by 2 bases and J by 1 base. The CDR3 runs to 22 residues. The chain's CDR3 is CASSLRSGMTGMLGSGANVLTF. The CDR3 coding sequence is TGTGCCAGCAGCTTAAGGTCGGGGATGACAGGGATGTTAGGGTCTGGGGCCAACGTCCTGACTTTC.

The gene calls are TRBV7-3 and TRBJ2-3; D might be TRBD2 (6 bases). Germline V gene lookup returns CDR1 SGHTA and CDR2 FQGTGA. The V gene lost 1 base and the J gene lost 4 bases, with 15 bases spanning the gap. The CDR3 spans 16 residues. The CDR3 DNA sequence: TGTGCCAGCAGCTTAAGTCCGGCGGAGGGGCCAGATACGCAGTATTTT. Protein sequence: CASSLSPAEGPDTQYF. The full variable domain, with the rest looked up from reference TRBV7-3 and TRBJ2-3, is GAGVSQTPSNKVTEKGKYVELRCDPISGHTALYWYRQSLGQGPEFLIYFQGTGAADDSGLPNDRFFAVRPEGSVSTLKIQRTERGDSAVYLCASSLSPAEGPDTQYFGPGTRLTVL.

V usage is TRBV7-2 and J usage is TRBJ2-5; D is uncertain. This CDR3 spans 16 amino acids. Germline V gene lookup returns CDR1 SGHTA and CDR2 FQGNSA. Trimming took 4 bases from V and 4 from J, leaving 19 bases between them. The CDR3 spells CASSWNPFLARETQYF. Written as DNA, the CDR3 is TGTGCCAGCAGCTGGAACCCCTTTCTTGCAAGAGAGACCCAGTACTTC.

This clonotype has at least ten counts. This sequence joins TRBV6-2 or TRBV6-3 and TRBJ2-3; D call uncertain. CDR3 size: 13 residues. Germline V gene lookup returns CDR1 MNHEY and CDR2 SVGEGT. The germline V and J ends were trimmed by 1 base and 4 bases, with 6 bases remaining between them. In nucleotides, the CDR3 is TGTGCCAGCAGTTACTTTAGGGCAGATACGCAGTATTTT. It specifies CASSYFRADTQYF.

This clonotype has a count of ten or more. CDR3 bases: TGTGCCTGGAGTGTAGGGGGCTCTGGGGCCAACGTCCTGACTTTC. Its translation is CAWSVGGSGANVLTF. The gene calls are TRBV30 and TRBJ2-6; tentative D call: TRBD1 (6 bases). CDR1 and CDR2 (germline): GTSNPN, SVGIG (reference sequence). The CDR3 contains 15 residues. V gave up 0 bases and J gave up 0 bases, with 6 bases separating them.

The sample holds many counts of this clonotype. The chain is built from TRBV3-1 and TRBJ2-7, with TRBD1 matching 8 bases. CDR1 and CDR2 (germline): LGHDT, YNNKEL (reference sequence). Germline trimming cut 4 bases from V and 2 bases from J; bases unmatched to any gene: 1. This CDR3 has 13 residues. For the CDR3, the DNA is TGTGCCAGCAGCCGGGACAGGACCTACGAGCAGTACTTC. Translating it yields CASSRDRTYEQYF.

The genes are TRBV6-2 or TRBV6-3 and TRBJ1-1; 7 bases match TRBD1. The CDR3 covers 13 residues. The J segment lost 1 base and the V segment lost 7 bases, leaving 3 bases of the junction unmatched. Germline V lookup: CDR1 MNHEY, CDR2 SVGEGT. In nucleotides, the CDR3 is TGTGCCAGCACCCACAGGGGGAACACTGAAGCTTTCTTT. It encodes CASTHRGNTEAFF.

This clonotype is medium-sized in the sample. This sequence joins TRBV20-1 and TRBJ2-2; 10 nucleotides align to TRBD2. CDR3 size: 16 residues. V trimming: 0 bases; J trimming: 6 bases; junction bases outside the gene matches: 7. The germline V gene encodes CDR1 DFQATT and CDR2 SNEGSKA (reference sequence). The CDR3 DNA reads TGCAGTGCTAGAGATCGTCTAGCGGGAGACGCCGGGGAGCTGTTTTTT. It yields the protein CSARDRLAGDAGELFF.

This clonotype was seen at least ten times. The CDR3, as DNA: TGTGCCAGTAGTATACCTCGGACAGGGTTGGAAGATCAGCCCCAGCATTTT. This gives the protein CASSIPRTGLEDQPQHF. The V call is TRBV19, the J call TRBJ1-5; 8 nucleotides match TRBD1. Germline V CDR1 and CDR2: LNHDA, SQIVND (reference sequence). This CDR3 has 17 amino acids. The ends lost 2 bases at V and 5 bases at J; junction bases unmatched: 11.

Ten or more counts support this clonotype. The chain couples TRBV19 to TRBJ1-2; D remains ambiguous. This CDR3 is 12 amino acids long. V lost 3 bases and J 6 bases, leaving 8 bases between the germline ends. The germline V gene encodes CDR1 LNHDA and CDR2 SQIVND (reference sequence). The CDR3 nucleotides read TGTGCCAGTAGTATCGCCTCGGATGGCTACACCTTC. Encoded protein: CASSIASDGYTF.

Only a few counts were recorded for this clonotype. The V call is TRBV9, the J call TRBJ2-1; D remains unclear. Trimming took 0 bases from V and 5 from J, leaving 9 bases between them. The CDR3 has 14 amino acids. Germline CDR1 and CDR2: SGDLS and YYNGEE. The CDR3 reads CASSVATRHNEQFF. The DNA of the CDR3 is TGTGCCAGCAGCGTAGCTACTCGTCACAATGAGCAGTTCTTC.

This clonotype was detected ten times or more. The chain links TRBV6-6 to TRBJ1-4; possible D gene TRBD1, 5 bases. The length of the CDR3 is 13 residues. Germline CDR1 reads MNHNY; CDR2 reads SVGAGI (reference sequence). V was pared by 5 bases and J by 7 bases, with 11 bases between. CDR3 bases: TGTGCCAGCAGTCAGGGTAACAGTGAAAAACTGTTTTTT. It is translated as CASSQGNSEKLFF.

This clonotype was recorded at least ten times. The rearrangement joins TRBV6-2 or TRBV6-3 to TRBJ1-2; 9 nucleotides match TRBD1. This CDR3 is 14 amino acids long. Germline V gene sequence: CDR1 MNHEY, CDR2 SVGEGT. V trimming: 0 bases; J trimming: 11 bases; junction bases outside the gene matches: 7. Written as DNA, the CDR3 is TGTGCCAGCAGTTACTCCGGACAGGGGCCTCAATACACCTTC. Its translation: CASSYSGQGPQYTF.

In its sample, this clonotype was seen many times. This rearrangement joins TRBV19 to TRBJ1-1; D ambiguous. The germline CDR1 and CDR2 sequences are LNHDA and SQIVND (reference sequence). V lost 3 bases and J lost 3, with 8 bases in between. This CDR3 region has 13 residues. CDR3 amino acids: CASSIGSYTEAFF. The CDR3 DNA sequence: TGTGCCAGTAGTATCGGATCATACACTGAAGCTTTCTTT. Supplemented by reference TRBV19 and TRBJ1-1, the full variable domain reads DGGITQSPKYLFRKEGQNVTLSCEQNLNHDAMYWYRQDPGQGLRLIYYSQIVNDFQKGDIAEGYSVSREKKESFPLTVTSAQKNPTAFYLCASSIGSYTEAFFGQGTRLTVV.

This clonotype was seen many times. The chain joins TRBV5-1 to TRBJ2-1; D possibly matches TRBD1 or TRBD2 (5 bases each). Germline V CDR1 and CDR2: SGHRS, YFSETQ. CDR3 length: 11 amino acids. Trimming took 5 bases from V and 9 from J, leaving 9 bases between them. This chain's CDR3 is CASRGEFEQFF. The CDR3 nucleotides are TGCGCCAGCAGGGGGGAGTTTGAGCAGTTCTTC.

CDR3 region: CSVGAGGESDTQYF. CDR3 DNA: TGCAGCGTTGGGGCAGGGGGCGAATCAGATACGCAGTATTTT. This chain joins TRBV29-1 and TRBJ2-3; 8 nucleotides match TRBD1. This CDR3 has 14 amino acids. CDR1 is SQVTM, CDR2 ANQGSEA, per germline. V shed 4 bases, J shed 4 bases, and the junction held 7 bases outside the gene matches.

This clonotype has at least ten counts. The J gene is TRBJ2-3, the V gene TRBV24-1; weak D call: TRBD2 (6 bases). Germline V gene lookup returns CDR1 KGHDR and CDR2 SFDVKD. The germline V and J ends were trimmed by 3 bases and 6 bases, with 21 bases remaining between them. The CDR3 contains 17 residues. In DNA form, the CDR3 reads TGTGCCACCAGTGATCCTTCGGGAGCCCGTGCAGTGGATACGCAGTATTTT. Amino acid sequence: CATSDPSGARAVDTQYF.

In this sample, this clonotype turned up a few times. The V gene is TRBV6-4, the J gene TRBJ2-5, with 12 bases fitting TRBD2. CDR3 length equals 15 residues. The V and J ends lost 3 bases and 4 bases, in that order; junction bases with no gene match: 3. CDR1 MRHNA and CDR2 SNTAGT come from the germline V gene. The CDR3 DNA is TGTGCCAGCAGTGAGACTAGCGGGAGTGGAGAGACCCAGTACTTC. Encoded protein: CASSETSGSGETQYF.